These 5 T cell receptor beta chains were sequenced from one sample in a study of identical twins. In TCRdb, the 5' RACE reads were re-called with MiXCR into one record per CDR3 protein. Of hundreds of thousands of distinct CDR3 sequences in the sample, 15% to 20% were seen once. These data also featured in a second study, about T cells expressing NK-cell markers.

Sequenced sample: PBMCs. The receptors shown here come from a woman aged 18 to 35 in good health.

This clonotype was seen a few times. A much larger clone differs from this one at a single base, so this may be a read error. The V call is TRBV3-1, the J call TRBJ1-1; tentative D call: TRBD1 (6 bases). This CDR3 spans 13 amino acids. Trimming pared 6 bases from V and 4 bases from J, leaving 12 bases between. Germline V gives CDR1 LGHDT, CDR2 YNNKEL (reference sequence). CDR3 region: CASSRKGGTEAFF. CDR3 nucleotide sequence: TGTGCCAGCAGTCGGAAGGGGGGCACTGAAGCTTTCTTT.

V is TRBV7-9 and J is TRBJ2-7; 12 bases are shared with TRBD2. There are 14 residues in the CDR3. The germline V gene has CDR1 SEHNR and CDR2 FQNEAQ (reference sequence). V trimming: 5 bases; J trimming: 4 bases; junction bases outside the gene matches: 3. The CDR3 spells CASSHLAGGYEQYF. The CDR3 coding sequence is TGTGCCAGCAGCCATCTAGCGGGAGGGTACGAGCAGTACTTC.

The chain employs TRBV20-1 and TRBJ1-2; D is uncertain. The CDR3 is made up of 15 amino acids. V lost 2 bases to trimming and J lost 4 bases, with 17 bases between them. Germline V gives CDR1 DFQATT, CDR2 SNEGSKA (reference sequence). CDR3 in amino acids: CSARRKGGWSYGYTF. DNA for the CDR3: TGCAGTGCTAGAAGAAAGGGCGGTTGGAGCTATGGCTACACCTTC.

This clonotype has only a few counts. CDR3 in amino acids: CASRKLNTEAFF. In DNA, the CDR3 is TGTGCCAGCAGGAAACTGAACACTGAAGCTTTCTTT. The chain recombines TRBV5-4 with TRBJ1-1; D remains ambiguous. Germline V gene sequence: CDR1 SGHNT, CDR2 YYREEE (reference sequence). This CDR3 is built from 12 residues. V was shortened by 5 bases and J by 0 bases, with 5 bases between the two germline ends.

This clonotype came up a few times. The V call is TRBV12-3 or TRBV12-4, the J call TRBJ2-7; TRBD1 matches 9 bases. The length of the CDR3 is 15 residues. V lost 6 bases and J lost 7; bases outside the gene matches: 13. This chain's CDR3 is CASSVTGGRLGEQYF. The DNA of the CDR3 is TGTGCCAGCAGCGTAACAGGGGGCAGGTTGGGGGAGCAGTACTTC.